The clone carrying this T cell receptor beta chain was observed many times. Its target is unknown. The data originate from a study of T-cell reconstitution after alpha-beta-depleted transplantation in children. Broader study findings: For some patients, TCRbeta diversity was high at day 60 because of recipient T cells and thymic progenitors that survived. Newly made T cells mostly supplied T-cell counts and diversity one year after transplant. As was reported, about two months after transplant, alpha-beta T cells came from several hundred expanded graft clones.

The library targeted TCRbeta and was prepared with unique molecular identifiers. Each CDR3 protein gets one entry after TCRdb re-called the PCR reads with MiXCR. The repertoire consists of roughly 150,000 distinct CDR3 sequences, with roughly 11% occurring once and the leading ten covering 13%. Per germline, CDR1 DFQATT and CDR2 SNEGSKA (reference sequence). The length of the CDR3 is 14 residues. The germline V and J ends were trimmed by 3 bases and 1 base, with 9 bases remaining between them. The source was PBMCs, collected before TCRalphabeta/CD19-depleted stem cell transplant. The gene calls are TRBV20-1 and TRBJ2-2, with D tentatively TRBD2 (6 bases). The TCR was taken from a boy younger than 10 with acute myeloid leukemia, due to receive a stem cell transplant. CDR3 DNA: TGCAGTGCTAGCGGAGGGGTGAACACCGGGGAGCTGTTTTTT. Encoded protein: CSASGGVNTGELFF.